This TCR beta chain was recorded in a study of cytomegalovirus exposure and HLA in healthy donors. Background on the study: As released early, the data held 70 million to 95 million unique TCRs from HLA-typed donors. The study's findings and limits: Rarity marked most TCR sequences, yet some public TCRs occurred in many donors. A later analysis showed TCR association rates differing by HLA locus, peaking at DRB1 and lowest at HLA-C. Data from an earlier analysis indicated that most TCR beta V segments were productive either about 90% or about 30% of the time.

Remarks on this clone: Its antigen is unknown.

The germline V gene has CDR1 MNHNY and CDR2 SVGAGI (reference sequence). V shed 10 bases and J 5 bases; nucleotides not matched to a gene: 14. The CDR3 totals 15 residues. The primer mix had 60 Vbeta and 13 Jbeta primers. TCRdb's copy holds only in-frame clones and misses some; the assay was immunoSEQ multiplex PCR. The sample holds about 140,000 clones, around 82% seen once. The sequenced material came from PBMCs. The chain employs TRBV6-6 and TRBJ2-1, with 7 nucleotides matching TRBD1. The TCR was taken from a man aged 18-30 years in good health and CMV-seropositive. The CDR3 protein is CATRGGQTRNNEQFF. The DNA for the CDR3 is TGTGCCACCAGAGGGGGACAGACCCGCAACAATGAGCAGTTCTTC.